This TCR beta chain was recovered during a study of siplizumab effects on memory and regulatory T cells. Study-wide results and limits: The naive T cell population seemed more diverse than memory cells and seemed a major contributor to the alloresponse.

Per sample, the assay covered 80,000 to 100,000 TCR templates. The assay was immunoSEQ multiplex PCR, and TCRdb's table has in-frame clones only and misses some. The data hold over 80,000 clones, with just under 95% observed a single time. About this clone: Its target is not known.

CDR3 size: 15 residues. CDR1 SNHLY and CDR2 FYNNEI come from the germline V gene. With 6 bases removed from V and 0 bases from J, the gap between germline ends came to 13 bases. The sequence was obtained from a human donor in good health. The chain joins TRBV2 to TRBJ2-3, with a tentative D call TRBD1 (5 bases). Sample: non-Treg CD4+ T cells sorted from blood. The CDR3 DNA reads TGTGCCAGCAGAGAAAGGGGATCTAGCACAGATACGCAGTATTTT. Its protein is CASRERGSSTDTQYF.